This T cell receptor (beta chain) derives from a study of blood T cell repertoires in COVID-19. Across the whole study: Acute and convalescent COVID-19 samples came from the United States, Italy and Spain. T cells, B-cell-depleted T cells, or PBMCs provided the cDNA or gDNA that served as material.

The CDR3 covers 13 residues. In germline, CDR1 is MNHEY, CDR2 SMNVEV (reference sequence). With 3 bases removed from V and 4 bases from J, the gap between germline ends came to 6 bases. The authors' processing: Cell counts per sample came from amplifying reference gene primers. Libraries were prepared by immunoSEQ multiplex PCR; TCRdb keeps only in-frame clonotypes and omits some of them. Clonal size and the V and J genes are those of that table, whereas D and trimming came from the DNA. The sample yields about 160,000 clones, 70% to 90% seen once. This TCR derives from a man in his 60s with acute or convalescent COVID-19. The genes are TRBV27 and TRBJ2-2; a possible D gene is TRBD2 (6 bases). Sequenced material: peripheral blood. This CDR3 is CASSLGGTGELFF. CDR3 DNA sequence: TGTGCCAGCAGTTTGGGGGGCACCGGGGAGCTGTTTTTT.